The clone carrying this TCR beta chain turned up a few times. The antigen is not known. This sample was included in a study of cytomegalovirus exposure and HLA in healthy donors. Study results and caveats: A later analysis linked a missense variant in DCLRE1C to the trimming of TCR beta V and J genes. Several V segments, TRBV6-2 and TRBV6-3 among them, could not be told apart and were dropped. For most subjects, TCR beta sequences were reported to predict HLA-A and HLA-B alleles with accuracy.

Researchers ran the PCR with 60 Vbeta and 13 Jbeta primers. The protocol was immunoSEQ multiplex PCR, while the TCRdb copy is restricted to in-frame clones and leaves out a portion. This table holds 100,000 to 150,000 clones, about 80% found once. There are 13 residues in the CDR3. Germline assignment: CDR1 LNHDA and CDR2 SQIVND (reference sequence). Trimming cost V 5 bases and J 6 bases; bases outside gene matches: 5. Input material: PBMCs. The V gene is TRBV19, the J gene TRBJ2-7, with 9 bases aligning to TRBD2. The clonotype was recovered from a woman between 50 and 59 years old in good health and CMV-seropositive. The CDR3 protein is CASSQLAGPEQYF. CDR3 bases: TGTGCCAGTAGTCAACTAGCGGGCCCCGAGCAGTACTTC.